The 7 T cell receptor beta chains listed next were all sequenced from one sample in a study of human T cells and chemical hapten exposure. Documented time point: healthy volunteer bleed at 2 weeks. Unfractionated whole blood was the source of the extracted total RNA. TCRdb redid the calling of the RACE reads with MiXCR, one entry per CDR3 protein. The profile shows approximately 97,000 distinct CDR3 sequences, about 8.6% of them singletons. The specimen sequenced was whole blood. The source is a female donor in good health. Some clones in this sample may be carry-over from other donors' samples.

This clonotype showed up many times. This chain connects TRBV9 to TRBJ2-1, with D perhaps given as TRBD1 or TRBD2 (5 bases each). V was clipped by 0 bases and J by 0 bases, with 13 bases between them. The CDR3 runs 17 residues. The germline V gene has CDR1 SGDLS and CDR2 YYNGEE. The CDR3 DNA follows: TGTGCCAGCAGCGTAGACTTCGGGGCCAGCTCCTACAATGAGCAGTTCTTC. Its translation: CASSVDFGASSYNEQFF.

The chain is built from TRBV10-3 and TRBJ2-6; 13 positions match TRBD2. After removal of 3 bases from V and 4 bases from J, the junction contained 6 bases not matched to a gene. Germline lookup yields CDR1 ENHRY and CDR2 SYGVKD. The CDR3 loop spans 18 amino acids. As DNA, the CDR3 is TGTGCCATCAGTGAAGGACTAGCGGGAGAAGACGGGGCCAACGTCCTGACTTTC. It specifies CAISEGLAGEDGANVLTF.

A few counts support this clonotype. This chain connects TRBV20-1 to TRBJ2-1, with D possibly TRBD2 on 6 matching bases. CDR3 length: 14 residues. V shed 6 bases and J shed 4 bases, with 16 bases lying between them. In germline, CDR1 is DFQATT, CDR2 SNEGSKA (reference sequence). The DNA for the CDR3 is TGCAGTGCCAAGGGGACTCGAAAGTACAATGAGCAGTTCTTC. It translates to CSAKGTRKYNEQFF.

The genes are TRBV6-6 and TRBJ2-2; TRBD2 aligns across 7 bases. CDR3 length: 15 residues. The V segment lost 6 bases and the J segment 2 bases; nucleotides outside the gene matches: 6. CDR1 is MNHNY and CDR2 is SVGAGI in the germline V gene (reference sequence). The CDR3 loop reads CASRPTSLNTGELFF. CDR3 sequence (DNA): TGTGCCAGCAGACCGACTAGCCTCAACACCGGGGAGCTGTTTTTT.

In its sample, this clonotype was seen a few times. The chain links TRBV20-1 to TRBJ1-4, with D uncertain. CDR1 and CDR2 from the germline V gene are DFQATT and SNEGSKA (reference sequence). Trimming pared 1 base from V and 10 bases from J, leaving 7 bases between. This CDR3 spans 11 amino acids. The CDR3 coding sequence is TGCAGTGCTAGAGTCCCGGGAAAACTGTTTTTT. It is translated as CSARVPGKLFF.

There are a few counts of this clonotype. The chain links TRBV6-2 or TRBV6-3 to TRBJ2-3; TRBD2 agrees at 10 bases. This CDR3 comprises 14 residues. Germline trimming cut 2 bases from V and 5 bases from J; bases unmatched to any gene: 1. Germline V lookup: CDR1 MNHEY, CDR2 SVGEGT. CDR3 region: CASSYGTSEDTQYF. The CDR3 DNA is TGTGCCAGCAGTTACGGGACTAGCGAAGATACGCAGTATTTT.

This clonotype showed up many times. The rearrangement uses TRBV9 and TRBJ2-1, with TRBD1 identical over 9 bases. CDR3 length equals 14 residues. V lost 3 bases, J lost 8 bases, and 6 bases stayed unmatched. Germline V gene sequence: CDR1 SGDLS, CDR2 YYNGEE. The CDR3 protein is CASSAGTGRDEQFF. In nucleotides, the CDR3 is TGTGCCAGCAGCGCCGGGACAGGGCGGGATGAGCAGTTCTTC.